This entry lists 21 T cell receptor beta chains sequenced from one sample in a study of blood T cell repertoires in COVID-19 (dated by TCRdb to between 2020 and 2021). Receptor amplification or capture employed the immunoSEQ multiplex PCR assay. Entries here come from immuneACCESS through TCRdb and include only in-frame sequences with V and J called. Some clones fail to appear in such tables; in the studies checked, an unresolved V gene covers under half of the shortfall, and the cause of the remainder is unknown. Here the sample has about 130,000 clones; under 95% occur a single time. In total, the top ten clones hold approximately 5% of the sample. The specimen was peripheral blood. The source of these receptors is a man aged 60 to 75 with COVID-19, enrolled during active disease.

This clone appeared once. The chain couples TRBV7-3 to TRBJ2-7, with 10 bases matching TRBD1. There are 15 residues in the CDR3. Germline assignment: CDR1 SGHTA and CDR2 FQGTGA. J gave up 4 bases and V 0 bases, and 3 bases lay outside the gene matches. The CDR3: CASSLTGTGDYEQYF. In DNA form, the CDR3 reads TGTGCCAGCAGCTTAACCGGGACAGGGGATTACGAGCAGTACTTC.

This chain links TRBV5-1 with TRBJ2-7; possible D gene TRBD2, 7 bases. Germline-derived CDR1 and CDR2 are SGHRS and YFSETQ. Trimming took off 3 bases at V and 5 bases at J, with 21 bases between the two ends. The CDR3 spans 16 residues. CDR3 sequence: CASSSGGGGAYHEQYF. The DNA of the CDR3 is TGCGCCAGCAGCTCGGGCGGGGGCGGGGCCTACCACGAGCAGTACTTC. The variable domain in full, completed from reference TRBV5-1 and TRBJ2-7, reads KAGVTQTPRYLIKTRGQQVTLSCSPISGHRSVSWYQQTPGQGLQFLFEYFSETQRNKGNFPGRFSGRQFSNSRSEMNVSTLELGDSALYLCASSSGGGGAYHEQYFGPGTRLTVT.

J is TRBJ2-3 and V is TRBV5-4; 8 positions match TRBD2. The germline V gene has CDR1 SGHNT and CDR2 YYREEE (reference sequence). V lost 5 bases to trimming and J lost 0 bases; unmatched junction nucleotides: 8. The CDR3 contains 16 residues. The CDR3: CASRSGRVGSTDTQYF. The CDR3 DNA reads as TGTGCCAGCAGGTCCGGGAGGGTGGGGAGCACAGATACGCAGTATTTT.

The chain employs TRBV3-1 (or the pseudogene TRBV3-2) and TRBJ2-3; 15 bases align to TRBD2. With V trimmed by 4 bases and J by 0 bases, 5 bases remained unmatched. This CDR3 contains 18 residues. Germline values: CDR1 LGHDT, CDR2 YNNKEL (reference sequence). The CDR3 sequence: CASSPPGLAGGSTDTQYF. The CDR3 nucleotides are TGTGCCAGCAGCCCTCCGGGACTAGCGGGAGGCAGCACAGATACGCAGTATTTT.

The V gene is TRBV19, the J gene TRBJ2-5; 8 bases are shared with TRBD2. Trimming took 4 bases from V and 4 from J; bases not matched to a gene: 8. The CDR3 contains 15 residues. In germline, CDR1 is LNHDA, CDR2 SQIVND (reference sequence). The CDR3 DNA reads as TGTGCCAGTAGTACCCAACCCGGGACTAGAGAGACCCAGTACTTC. Protein product: CASSTQPGTRETQYF.

The chain links TRBV30 to TRBJ2-5, with a possible D match to TRBD1 (6 bases). The CDR3 is made up of 14 amino acids. CDR1 is GTSNPN, CDR2 SVGIG, per germline (reference sequence). Trimming left V 0 bases short and J 3 bases short, with 11 bases between. The CDR3 loop is CAWSVLGGKETQYF. In DNA form, the CDR3 reads TGTGCCTGGAGTGTACTAGGGGGTAAAGAGACCCAGTACTTC.

This clone has just one count. The J gene is TRBJ1-2, the V gene TRBV5-1; TRBD1 aligns across 9 bases. V was clipped by 4 bases and J by 4 bases; unmatched bases: 8. CDR1 and CDR2 from the germline V gene are SGHRS and YFSETQ. CDR3 size: 15 residues. CDR3 sequence reads: CASSLGTGTIYGYTF. The DNA for the CDR3 is TGCGCCAGCAGCCTGGGGACAGGGACAATCTATGGCTACACCTTC.

The V gene is TRBV19, the J gene TRBJ1-1; D remains ambiguous. The CDR3 runs 13 residues. The V gene's germline CDR1 is LNHDA and CDR2 SQIVND (reference sequence). Trimming shortened V by 4 bases and J by 1 base, and 7 bases separated the two germline ends. The CDR3, as DNA: TGTGCCAGTAGTACCCTAAAGAACACTGAAGCTTTCTTT. Translated: CASSTLKNTEAFF.

The CDR3 region is CASSTSDRDNTGELFF. The CDR3 region has the DNA TGTGCCAGCAGCACATCTGACAGGGATAACACCGGGGAGCTGTTTTTT. The V and J genes are TRBV3-1 (or the pseudogene TRBV3-2) and TRBJ2-2; TRBD1 matches 7 bases. The CDR3 length is 16 residues. Germline CDR1 is LGHDT and CDR2 is YNNKEL (reference sequence). V was clipped by 5 bases and J by 2 bases; unmatched bases: 8.

The chain has TRBV6-5 and TRBJ1-1, with D possibly being TRBD1 (5 bases). The CDR3 runs to 13 residues. From germline, CDR1 is MNHEY and CDR2 SVGAGI. The V end lost 5 bases, the J end lost 3 bases, and 10 bases lay between the germline ends. DNA of the CDR3: TGTGCCAGCAGTCAGGTACAGGACACTGAAGCTTTCTTT. Amino acid sequence: CASSQVQDTEAFF.

The chain combines TRBV3-1 (or the pseudogene TRBV3-2) with TRBJ2-7; TRBD2 matches 9 bases. The germline V gene has CDR1 LGHDT and CDR2 YNNKEL (reference sequence). V was clipped by 0 bases and J by 7 bases; unmatched bases: 4. This CDR3 comprises 14 residues. The chain's CDR3 is CASSQDMLAGEQYF. CDR3 nucleotide sequence: TGTGCCAGCAGCCAAGATATGCTAGCGGGGGAGCAGTACTTC.

V usage is TRBV5-1 and J usage is TRBJ2-5; D is perhaps TRBD2 (5 bases). V was pared by 4 bases and J by 2 bases, with 9 bases between. This CDR3 is 13 amino acids long. The germline V gene has CDR1 SGHRS and CDR2 YFSETQ. In DNA, the CDR3 is TGCGCCAGCAGCGAGGGAGAGCAAGAGACCCAGTACTTC. Amino acids: CASSEGEQETQYF.

The chain has TRBV6-5 and TRBJ2-1; D gene uncertain. From germline, CDR1 is MNHEY and CDR2 SVGAGI. Trimming left V 0 bases short and J 8 bases short, with 8 bases between. The CDR3 contains 13 residues. CDR3 sequence: CASSYSRHDEQFF. The CDR3 region has the DNA TGTGCCAGCAGTTACTCGCGTCACGATGAGCAGTTCTTC.

The chain employs TRBV10-1 and TRBJ2-7; TRBD2 aligns across 8 bases. CDR3 size: 13 residues. The J segment lost 2 bases and the V segment lost 7 bases, leaving 4 bases of the junction unmatched. Germline V gene data show CDR1 as WNHNN and CDR2 as SYGVQD (reference sequence). The chain's CDR3 is CASMRSGTYEQYF. CDR3 DNA sequence: TGCGCCAGCATGCGTAGCGGGACCTACGAGCAGTACTTC.

The J gene is TRBJ2-1, the V gene TRBV18, with 7 bases lining up with TRBD1. Germline V gene lookup returns CDR1 KGHSH and CDR2 LQKENI. V gave up 4 bases and J gave up 4 bases; unmatched junction bases: 7. This CDR3 is 15 amino acids long. The CDR3 nucleotides are TGTGCCAGCTCACTCCCAGGGGGTAGTTACAATGAGCAGTTCTTC. This encodes CASSLPGGSYNEQFF.

V gene TRBV5-1 combines with J gene TRBJ1-2; D possibly corresponds to TRBD1 (6 bases). Germline CDR1 SGHRS, CDR2 YFSETQ. The CDR3 loop spans 14 amino acids. V was pared by 2 bases and J by 3 bases, with 11 bases between. For the CDR3, the DNA is TGCGCCAGCAGCTTAAGGGACATAGACTATGGCTACACCTTC. This sequence encodes CASSLRDIDYGYTF.

The gene calls are TRBV7-3 and TRBJ2-5; TRBD1 aligns across 8 bases. J gave up 6 bases and V 1 base, and 1 base lay outside the gene matches. The CDR3 has 13 residues. Germline CDR1 reads SGHTA; CDR2 reads FQGTGA. The CDR3, as DNA: TGTGCCAGCAGCTTAAACAGGGGGAAGACCCAGTACTTC. This sequence encodes CASSLNRGKTQYF.

J is TRBJ1-3 and V is TRBV19; 7 bases agree with TRBD1. Germline V gives CDR1 LNHDA, CDR2 SQIVND (reference sequence). With V trimmed by 4 bases and J by 0 bases, 9 bases remained unmatched. This CDR3 region has 17 residues. CDR3 protein: CASSTTRGTVSGNTIYF. The CDR3, as DNA: TGTGCCAGTAGTACTACACGCGGGACAGTCTCTGGAAACACCATATATTTT.

The rearrangement uses TRBV21-1 and TRBJ2-2; whether TRBD2, the table's D call, matches the DNA was not checked. TRBV21-1 corresponds to a pseudogene. The CDR3 totals 16 residues. The CDR3 DNA sequence: TGTGCCAGCAGCAAAGTCGAGGGAGAGGATGGCGGGGAGCTGTTTTTT. This encodes CASSKVEGEDGGELFF.

The chain combines TRBV29-1 with TRBJ1-2; D ambiguous. The CDR3 loop spans 13 amino acids. The germline gives CDR1 SQVTM, CDR2 ANQGSEA. V lost 7 bases and J lost 0, with 12 bases in between. CDR3 nucleotides: TGCAGCGCCGCAGGAGGGACTAACTATGGCTACACCTTC. It encodes CSAAGGTNYGYTF.

V gene TRBV4-2 combines with J gene TRBJ2-7; 10 bases line up with TRBD1. The CDR3 totals 15 residues. Germline values: CDR1 LGHNA, CDR2 YNFKEQ. J was trimmed by 5 bases and V by 4 bases; bases with no gene match: 8. DNA of the CDR3: TGTGCCAGCAGCCCCCGGGACAGGGGATCCCACGAGCAGTACTTC. Translating it yields CASSPRDRGSHEQYF.